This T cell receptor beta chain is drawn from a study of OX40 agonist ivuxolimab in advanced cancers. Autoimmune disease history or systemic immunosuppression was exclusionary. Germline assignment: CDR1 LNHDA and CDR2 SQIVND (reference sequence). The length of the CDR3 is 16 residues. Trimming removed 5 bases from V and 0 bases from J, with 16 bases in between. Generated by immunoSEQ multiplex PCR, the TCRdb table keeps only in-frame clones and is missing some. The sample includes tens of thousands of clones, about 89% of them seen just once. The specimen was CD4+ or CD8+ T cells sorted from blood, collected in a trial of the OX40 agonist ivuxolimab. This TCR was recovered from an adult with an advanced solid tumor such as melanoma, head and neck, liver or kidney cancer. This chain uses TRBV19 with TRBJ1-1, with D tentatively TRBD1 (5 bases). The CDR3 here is CASSYPGTGVNTEAFF. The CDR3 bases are TGTGCCAGTAGTTATCCTGGCACAGGAGTGAACACTGAAGCTTTCTTT. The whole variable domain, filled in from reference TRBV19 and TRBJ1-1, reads DGGITQSPKYLFRKEGQNVTLSCEQNLNHDAMYWYRQDPGQGLRLIYYSQIVNDFQKGDIAEGYSVSREKKESFPLTVTSAQKNPTAFYLCASSYPGTGVNTEAFFGQGTRLTVV.